These 6 T cell receptor beta chains originate from one sample sequenced in a study of neurological immune-mediated disorders. One entry per CDR3 protein, called by TCRdb with MiXCR from the 5' RACE reads. Among some 38,000 distinct CDR3 sequences listed, roughly 11% were seen once. Described time point: technical triplicate 1. The sequenced sample consisted of PBMCs. Receptors originate from a man aged 55 to 69 with HTLV-1-associated myelopathy (HAM/TSP).

This clonotype was counted many times. J is TRBJ2-2 and V is TRBV20-1, with TRBD1 identical over 7 bases. Germline CDR1 reads DFQATT; CDR2 reads SNEGSKA (reference sequence). V lost 5 bases, J lost 8 bases, and 11 bases stayed unmatched. CDR3 size: 14 residues. CDR3 DNA sequence: TGCAGTGCTCCAGGGGGTAGAAGTGGAGGGGAGCTGTTTTTT. It is translated as CSAPGGRSGGELFF.

V usage is TRBV7-9 and J usage is TRBJ2-7; D gene ambiguous. From germline, CDR1 is SEHNR and CDR2 FQNEAQ (reference sequence). Trimming pared 1 base from V and 4 bases from J, leaving 5 bases between. The length of the CDR3 is 12 residues. The CDR3 sequence is CASSLVGYEQYF. The CDR3 nucleotides are TGTGCCAGCAGCTTAGTAGGATACGAGCAGTACTTC.

This clonotype is deemed medium-sized. The chain combines TRBV11-2 with TRBJ2-1, with 11 nucleotides matching TRBD2. Trimming took 5 bases from V and 5 from J; bases not matched to a gene: 5. This CDR3 has 15 amino acids. Germline CDR1 is SGHAT and CDR2 is FQNNGV. For the CDR3, the DNA is TGTGCCAGCAGCATAACTAGCGGGGGTCACAATGAGCAGTTCTTC. Residues: CASSITSGGHNEQFF.

In its sample, this clonotype was seen many times. The chain recombines TRBV20-1 with TRBJ1-4; no definite D call. This CDR3 spans 14 amino acids. Trimming removed 2 bases from V and 7 bases from J, with 14 bases in between. From germline, CDR1 is DFQATT and CDR2 SNEGSKA (reference sequence). CDR3 amino acids: CSARMMPHSEKLFF. The CDR3 nucleotides read TGCAGTGCTAGAATGATGCCTCACAGTGAAAAACTGTTTTTT.

By share, this clonotype ranks as medium-sized. The rearrangement links TRBV29-1 to TRBJ1-1, with TRBD1 matching 7 bases. The CDR3 is 16 amino acids. Germline V gives CDR1 SQVTM, CDR2 ANQGSEA. The V and J ends lost 4 bases and 3 bases, in that order; junction bases with no gene match: 14. CDR3 sequence (DNA): TGCAGCGTTGGAGGGGGCGGCTTATCGCGGGACACTGAAGCTTTCTTT. It specifies CSVGGGGLSRDTEAFF.

This clonotype has at least ten counts. The gene calls are TRBV9 and TRBJ2-2; weak D call: TRBD1 (5 bases). CDR1 and CDR2 from the germline V gene are SGDLS and YYNGEE. This CDR3 contains 16 residues. V shed 3 bases and J shed 1 base, with 13 bases lying between them. The DNA of the CDR3 is TGTGCCAGCAGCGCAGACAGCTACCAGAACACCGGGGAGCTGTTTTTT. The encoded protein is CASSADSYQNTGELFF.